This TCR beta chain stems from a study of T cells in Graves' hyperthyroidism and ophthalmopathy. Many counts were recorded for this clonotype. TCR beta CDR3 region amplification was performed from RNA transcripts. An initial round of RT-PCR targeting the TCR CDR3 relied on the HTBI primer set. Each CDR3 protein gets one entry after TCRdb re-called the multiplex PCR reads with MiXCR. This sample carries more than 600,000 distinct CDR3 sequences, about 17% of them seen once, and the ten largest clones take roughly 8%. With 4 bases removed from V and 4 bases from J, the gap between germline ends came to 23 bases. CDR3 size: 17 residues. Germline V lookup: CDR1 LGHDT, CDR2 YNNKEL (reference sequence).

The chain links TRBV3-1 to TRBJ2-7; a weak D match, TRBD1 (6 bases). The receptor was derived from a man between 18 and 29 years old with Graves' hyperthyroidism. Material: blood. CDR3 in amino acids: CASSPPIGQPGQYEQYF. The CDR3 nucleotides read TGTGCCAGCAGCCCCCCAATTGGACAGCCTGGCCAATACGAGCAGTACTTC.